A single T cell receptor (beta chain) is shown here with its context. Here immunoSEQ multiplex PCR was the method, and the copy in TCRdb shows in-frame clones only, minus some. The top ten hold about a tenth of the sample, which has some 160,000 clones, around nine tenths seen once. These data come from a study of blood T cell repertoires in COVID-19. Whole-study context: The origin of the acute and convalescent COVID-19 samples was the United States, Italy and Spain. T cells, B-cell-depleted T cells, or PBMCs provided the cDNA or gDNA that served as material.

Patients at the Seattle site were enrolled during active infection and followed longitudinally. Unmatched junction bases numbered 9, after V lost 3 bases and J lost 7 bases. CDR1 and CDR2 from the germline V gene are ENHRY and SYGVKD. The CDR3 contains 15 residues. Sequenced input: peripheral blood. This clonotype was sampled from a woman in her 70s with COVID-19, enrolled during active disease. The rearrangement joins TRBV10-3 to TRBJ1-5, with 7 bases fitting TRBD1. CDR3 loop: CAISDLGTAAQPQHF. The CDR3, as DNA: TGTGCCATCAGTGACCTAGGGACAGCGGCGCAGCCCCAGCATTTT.